The present TCR beta chain was sequenced within a study of tumor-infiltrating lymphocytes in primary liver carcinoma. In the study overall: Patients were both men and women, whose ages ran from 30 to 69 years.

Reverse transcription of roughly 0.45 ug total RNA with a constant-region primer produced TCR beta cDNA. Modified slightly, ARM-PCR produced TCR beta libraries over three nested multiplex PCR rounds. Running around 10 cycles apiece, the first two PCR rounds relied on TRBV1-TRBV30 forward primers together with a C-beta reverse primer. TCRdb reprocessed the multiplex PCR reads via MiXCR and lists one record per CDR3 protein. The repertoire holds some 130,000 distinct CDR3 sequences, with around 70% as singletons. General observations from the study: Tumors significantly exceeded blood in top-250-clone fraction (p = 0.039).

Total RNA and DNA came together from around 18-30 mg of bulk tissue without cell sorting. Surgery removed the patients' primary liver carcinoma. About this clonotype: Its antigen is currently unknown.

Trimming removed 8 bases at V and 3 bases at J, with 19 bases between. In germline, CDR1 is SQVTM, CDR2 ANQGSEA. This CDR3 is built from 15 residues. Sample: tumor-adjacent normal liver tissue. The genes are TRBV29-1 and TRBJ2-2, with D tentatively TRBD1 or TRBD2 (6 bases each). The receptor comes from a woman in her fifties or sixties with primary liver carcinoma and hepatitis B virus infection. CDR3 DNA sequence: TGCAGCTTTATTAAGGGGGGATCGTACACCGGGGAGCTGTTTTTT. Residues: CSFIKGGSYTGELFF.